These 30 T cell receptor beta chains originate from one sample sequenced in a study of brain T cells in children with intractable seizures. Repertoires were generated with immunoSEQ multiplex PCR, while TCRdb's copy carries only in-frame clones and drops some. The sample holds about 340,000 clones, 93% seen once. Regarding time point: blood from clinic visit 5 months post-surgery; TSC patient then seizure free. Sample: peripheral blood, taken approximately 5 months after surgery. These receptors were obtained from a boy in the first two years of life with tuberous sclerosis and intractable seizures.

The chain couples TRBV13 to TRBJ2-7; D gene uncertain. Germline CDR1 reads PRHDT; CDR2 reads FYEKMQ (reference sequence). The CDR3 is 13 residues long. V was clipped by 5 bases and J by 0 bases, with 8 bases between them. The CDR3 DNA reads TGTGCCAGCAGCCGGACGGACTCCTACGAGCAGTACTTC. Its translation: CASSRTDSYEQYF. Complete variable domain (other parts from reference TRBV13 and TRBJ2-7): AAGVIQSPRHLIKEKRETATLKCYPIPRHDTVYWYQQGPGQDPQFLISFYEKMQSDKGSIPDRFSAQQFSDYHSELNMSSLELGDSALYFCASSRTDSYEQYFGPGTRLTVT.

The chain is built from TRBV2 and TRBJ1-5; D call uncertain. Trimming removed 3 bases at V and 7 bases at J, with 13 bases between. Germline CDR1 is SNHLY and CDR2 is FYNNEI. The CDR3 extends over 14 amino acids. The CDR3 nucleotides read TGTGCCAGCAGTGACCCCCCTATAGGACAGCCCCAGCATTTT. Translating it yields CASSDPPIGQPQHF.

The V call is TRBV5-4, the J call TRBJ2-1, with D maybe TRBD2 (6 bases). V lost 0 bases, J lost 6 bases, and 10 bases lay in between. The CDR3 has 14 amino acids. Germline CDR1 is SGHNT and CDR2 is YYREEE (reference sequence). DNA of the CDR3: TGTGCCAGCAGCTTGGCCCGTAGCGGCAATGAGCAGTTCTTC. This translates into CASSLARSGNEQFF.

The genes are TRBV5-1 and TRBJ2-3; no firm D call. Germline CDR1 reads SGHRS; CDR2 reads YFSETQ. V lost 7 bases and J 4 bases, leaving 13 bases between the germline ends. CDR3 length equals 13 residues. The CDR3 region is CASSLVSPDTQYF. The CDR3 nucleotides are TGCGCCAGCTCGCTAGTATCCCCAGATACGCAGTATTTT.

This sequence joins TRBV19 and TRBJ2-4; D perhaps matches TRBD2 (6 bases). V was shortened by 5 bases and J by 13 bases, with 12 bases between the two germline ends. CDR3 length: 11 residues. Looked up from germline, CDR1 is LNHDA and CDR2 is SQIVND (reference sequence). The CDR3 region is CASSPGLTQYF. The CDR3 nucleotides are TGTGCCAGTAGTCCCGGACTAACGCAGTACTTC.

V and J are TRBV7-6 and TRBJ1-2; D unresolved. The CDR3 has 14 residues. Trimming shortened V by 3 bases and J by 6 bases, and 14 bases separated the two germline ends. Germline assignment: CDR1 SGHVS and CDR2 FNYEAQ. As DNA, the CDR3 is TGTGCCAGCAGCTTTCTCGGGGAAATGGATGGCTACACCTTC. Translating gives CASSFLGEMDGYTF.

V and J are TRBV19 and TRBJ1-5; possible D gene TRBD1, 6 bases. The CDR3 totals 16 residues. Trimming pared 4 bases from V and 2 bases from J, leaving 15 bases between. Germline CDR1 and CDR2: LNHDA and SQIVND (reference sequence). CDR3 loop: CASSRDISWGNQPQHF. Written as DNA, the CDR3 is TGTGCCAGTAGTAGGGACATCTCCTGGGGCAATCAGCCCCAGCATTTT.

V gene TRBV11-3 combines with J gene TRBJ2-7; 7 bases are a match to TRBD1. Germline assignment: CDR1 SGHNT and CDR2 YENEEA. V lost 5 bases, J lost 3 bases, and 4 bases stayed unmatched. CDR3 size: 13 residues. The CDR3 bases are TGTGCCAGCAGCCGGGACAGCAACTACGAGCAGTACTTC. This translates into CASSRDSNYEQYF.

The chain is built from TRBV11-3 and TRBJ2-7, with D unclear. V shed 1 base and J shed 7 bases, with 8 bases lying between them. This CDR3 has 12 amino acids. Germline V gives CDR1 SGHNT, CDR2 YENEEA. The DNA for the CDR3 is TGTGCCAGCAGCTTAGGCCTAAGGGAGCAGTACTTC. Translation: CASSLGLREQYF.

This rearrangement joins TRBV30 to TRBJ1-2; D unclear. This CDR3 spans 15 amino acids. The V gene lost 1 base and the J gene lost 10 bases, with 22 bases spanning the gap. In germline, CDR1 is GTSNPN, CDR2 SVGIG (reference sequence). CDR3 region: CAWSASARIYQDYTF. In DNA, the CDR3 is TGTGCCTGGAGTGCCTCGGCCAGAATCTACCAGGACTACACCTTC.

This clone was seen just once. The chain employs TRBV30 and TRBJ1-1; D remains unclear. From germline, CDR1 is GTSNPN and CDR2 SVGIG (reference sequence). CDR3 length: 11 amino acids. Trimming removed 4 bases from V and 4 bases from J, with 7 bases in between. This CDR3 reads CAWMEGTEAFF. The DNA of the CDR3 is TGTGCCTGGATGGAGGGCACTGAAGCTTTCTTT.

This chain connects TRBV11-1 to TRBJ1-2; no firm D call. Trimming pared 7 bases from V and 4 bases from J, leaving 13 bases between. The CDR3 is made up of 13 amino acids. The germline V gene encodes CDR1 SGHAT and CDR2 FQDESV (reference sequence). CDR3: CASTSTDIYGYTF. The CDR3 DNA reads TGTGCCAGCACCTCGACGGATATCTATGGCTACACCTTC. The full variable domain, with the rest looked up from reference TRBV11-1 and TRBJ1-2, is EAEVAQSPRYKITEKSQAVAFWCDPISGHATLYWYRQILGQGPELLVQFQDESVVDDSQLPKDRFSAERLKGVDSTLKIQPAELGDSAMYLCASTSTDIYGYTFGSGTRLTVV.

The rearrangement links TRBV28 to TRBJ2-4, with 11 bases identical to TRBD2. Trimming removed 2 bases from V and 11 bases from J; junction bases left unmatched: 8. Per the germline V gene, CDR1 is MDHEN and CDR2 is SYDVKM. The CDR3 is made up of 15 amino acids. The CDR3 here is CASSLGTSGGEVQYF. The CDR3 DNA sequence: TGTGCCAGCAGTTTAGGGACTAGCGGAGGGGAGGTTCAGTACTTC.

This sequence joins TRBV7-2 and TRBJ2-3, with 11 bases aligning to TRBD2. The germline V gene has CDR1 SGHTA and CDR2 FQGNSA. V lost 6 bases and J lost 5; bases outside the gene matches: 7. The CDR3 spans 15 residues. The CDR3: CASSPRLAGQDTQYF. The DNA for the CDR3 is TGTGCCAGCAGTCCAAGACTAGCGGGGCAAGATACGCAGTATTTT.

The V gene is TRBV13, the J gene TRBJ2-5; perhaps TRBD2 as D (6 bases). The V end was cut by 4 bases, the J end by 4 bases, with 22 bases between. This CDR3 contains 17 residues. Germline V gives CDR1 PRHDT, CDR2 FYEKMQ (reference sequence). The CDR3 coding sequence is TGTGCCAGCAGCTCACCGACCGCTAGCGCGCGGGGAGAGACCCAGTACTTC. Its translation is CASSSPTASARGETQYF.

The chain employs TRBV5-6 and TRBJ1-2, with a tentative D call TRBD1 (6 bases). The CDR3 totals 15 residues. Germline V gives CDR1 SGHDT, CDR2 YYEEEE. Trimming left V 3 bases short and J 4 bases short, with 16 bases between. In DNA form, the CDR3 reads TGTGCCAGCAGCTACGGGACAAGCCTCACCTATGGCTACACCTTC. The encoded protein is CASSYGTSLTYGYTF.

This chain joins TRBV6-1 and TRBJ1-2, with D possibly TRBD1 on 5 matching bases. CDR1 and CDR2 from the germline V gene are MNHNS and SASEGT. The V and J ends lost 2 bases and 8 bases respectively, with 18 bases between them. This CDR3 is 15 amino acids long. CDR3 nucleotide sequence: TGTGCCAGCAGTGAAAGGGACCGTGTTTGGAAAGGCTACACCTTC. Its protein is CASSERDRVWKGYTF.

This chain connects TRBV3-1 (or the pseudogene TRBV3-2) to TRBJ1-6; 7 bases are shared with TRBD1. The V and J ends lost 6 bases and 6 bases, in that order; junction bases with no gene match: 8. Germline V CDR1 and CDR2: LGHDT, YNNKEL (reference sequence). The CDR3 is made up of 15 amino acids. Here the CDR3 reads CASRQGGFGNSPLHF. For the CDR3, the DNA is TGTGCCAGCAGGCAGGGGGGGTTCGGTAATTCACCCCTCCACTTT.

The chain couples TRBV24-1 to TRBJ2-1, with 13 bases aligning to TRBD2. CDR1 and CDR2 (germline): KGHDR, SFDVKD. The CDR3 is made up of 17 amino acids. V shed 3 bases and J 8 bases; nucleotides not matched to a gene: 9. In DNA, the CDR3 is TGTGCCACCAGTGATCCCGGACTAGCGGGAGTCGTAGATGAGCAGTTCTTC. Protein: CATSDPGLAGVVDEQFF.

The chain joins TRBV10-3 to TRBJ2-7; the D gene could be TRBD1 or TRBD2 (5 bases each). Looked up from germline, CDR1 is ENHRY and CDR2 is SYGVKD. Between the trimmed V and J ends, which lost 2 bases and 2 bases, there was a span of 13 bases. This CDR3 is 15 amino acids long. For the CDR3, the DNA is TGTGCCATCAGTGAGATCGGGACGAAAACCTACGAGCAGTACTTC. It specifies CAISEIGTKTYEQYF.

This clone was seen a single time. The chain couples TRBV19 to TRBJ2-3, with 8 positions matching TRBD2. CDR1 is LNHDA, CDR2 SQIVND, per germline (reference sequence). The CDR3 extends over 14 amino acids. The ends lost 3 bases at V and 6 bases at J; junction bases unmatched: 5. In DNA, the CDR3 is TGTGCCAGTAGTATCACTAGCGGAGCTGATACGCAGTATTTT. Encoded protein: CASSITSGADTQYF.

The rearrangement uses TRBV24-1 and TRBJ2-2; D unresolved. Germline values: CDR1 KGHDR, CDR2 SFDVKD. V lost 0 bases and J 2 bases, leaving 12 bases between the germline ends. The CDR3 is 17 residues long. Written as DNA, the CDR3 is TGTGCCACCAGTGATTTGATGGGTAGCAGTAACACCGGGGAGCTGTTTTTT. Protein: CATSDLMGSSNTGELFF.

V is TRBV27 and J is TRBJ2-3, with D uncertain. Germline CDR1 MNHEY, CDR2 SMNVEV (reference sequence). The CDR3 spans 14 residues. Trimming shortened V by 8 bases and J by 5 bases, and 17 bases separated the two germline ends. The CDR3 nucleotides read TGTGCCAGCTCTACCCCCGACCATGGAGATACGCAGTATTTT. Residues: CASSTPDHGDTQYF.

Here the CDR3 reads CASRRRASTDTQYF. CDR3 nucleotide sequence: TGCGCCAGCAGGCGAAGGGCTAGCACAGATACGCAGTATTTT. V and J are TRBV5-1 and TRBJ2-3; unclear D gene. Trimming pared 5 bases from V and 0 bases from J, leaving 10 bases between. The CDR3 contains 14 residues. Looked up from germline, CDR1 is SGHRS and CDR2 is YFSETQ. The full variable domain, completed using reference TRBV5-1 and TRBJ2-3, is KAGVTQTPRYLIKTRGQQVTLSCSPISGHRSVSWYQQTPGQGLQFLFEYFSETQRNKGNFPGRFSGRQFSNSRSEMNVSTLELGDSALYLCASRRRASTDTQYFGPGTRLTVL.

CDR3 amino acids: CASSPQDREVDYGYTF. As DNA, the CDR3 is TGTGCCAGCAGCCCCCAGGACAGGGAGGTCGACTATGGCTACACCTTC. The V call is TRBV3-1 (or the pseudogene TRBV3-2), the J call TRBJ1-2; 8 positions match TRBD1. The germline gives CDR1 LGHDT, CDR2 YNNKEL (reference sequence). Losses at the gene ends were 4 bases for V and 3 bases for J; bases not matched to a gene: 10. The CDR3 contains 16 residues.

The chain recombines TRBV14 with TRBJ2-1; maybe TRBD2 (5 bases). CDR3 size: 16 residues. The germline V gene has CDR1 SGHDN and CDR2 FVKESK. V gave up 4 bases and J gave up 2 bases, with 15 bases separating them. The CDR3 coding sequence is TGTGCCAGCAGCCGCGGGTGGCGCATACCCTACAATGAGCAGTTCTTC. It specifies CASSRGWRIPYNEQFF.

The chain employs TRBV7-9 and TRBJ1-2; D call uncertain. In germline, CDR1 is SEHNR, CDR2 FQNEAQ (reference sequence). The ends were cut back, 1 base at V and 2 bases at J, with 5 bases in the middle. The CDR3 loop spans 13 amino acids. The CDR3 sequence: CASSLGANYGYTF. The CDR3 bases are TGTGCCAGCAGCTTAGGGGCCAACTATGGCTACACCTTC.

This chain links TRBV9 with TRBJ1-1; D possibly corresponds to TRBD1 (5 bases). In germline, CDR1 is SGDLS, CDR2 YYNGEE. The CDR3 runs to 14 residues. V was shortened by 2 bases and J by 1 base, with 9 bases between the two germline ends. The DNA of the CDR3 is TGTGCCAGCAGCGTGGGGGGGACGAACACTGAAGCTTTCTTT. It encodes CASSVGGTNTEAFF.

Comment on this clone: This specimen includes other DNA sequences encoding the same CDR3. The chain couples TRBV2 to TRBJ2-7; D is unresolved. This CDR3 has 11 residues. Germline CDR1 reads SNHLY; CDR2 reads FYNNEI. The V gene lost 5 bases and the J gene lost 1 base, with 3 bases spanning the gap. CDR3 bases: TGTGCCAGCAGTAAATCCTACGAGCAGTACTTC. This encodes CASSKSYEQYF.

Turning to this clone: The identical CDR3 is also encoded by other nucleotide sequences in the sample. The CDR3 here is CASSVGTSGTGELFF. In DNA, the CDR3 is TGTGCCAGCAGCGTAGGGACTAGCGGGACCGGGGAGCTGTTTTTT. The rearrangement joins TRBV9 to TRBJ2-2, with TRBD2 matching 11 bases. This CDR3 has 15 residues. V lost 0 bases to trimming and J lost 5 bases; unmatched junction nucleotides: 0. CDR1 is SGDLS, CDR2 YYNGEE, per germline.